This TCR beta chain was identified during a study of blood T cell repertoires in COVID-19. Germline V gene lookup returns CDR1 MGHRA and CDR2 YSYEKL. This CDR3 has 15 amino acids. V gave up 6 bases and J gave up 5 bases; unmatched junction bases: 4. This clone was picked up one time. As handled by the study authors: By means of reference gene primer amplification, nucleated cell counts were estimated. Data came from immunoSEQ multiplex PCR; TCRdb stores just in-frame clones and leaves some out. V, J and clone size reflect that table, while D and trimming were determined from the DNA. In the table there are 200,000 to 250,000 clones, about 90% of which are singletons.

This receptor was identified in a man aged 25 to 40 with COVID-19, enrolled during active disease. Source material: peripheral blood. The V and J genes are TRBV4-1 and TRBJ2-3, with 14 bases matching TRBD2. Written as DNA, the CDR3 is TGCGCCAGCAGGACTAGCGGGGGGGCCAGAGATACGCAGTATTTT. Amino acids: CASRTSGGARDTQYF.